This TCR beta chain is drawn from a study of OX40 agonist ivuxolimab in advanced cancers. Study context: While on treatment, patients had intravenous ivuxolimab at 0.01 to 10 mg/kg every 2 weeks. Eligibility admitted prior anti-PD-1, anti-PD-L1 or anti-CTLA-4 therapy; about 39% had some. Findings of the study overall: Patients with a partial response at 0.1-3.0 mg/kg had among the lowest clonal expansion.

Remarks on this clone: The antigen is unknown.

Germline values: CDR1 MDHEN, CDR2 SYDVKM. Unmatched junction bases numbered 10, after V lost 5 bases and J lost 5 bases. CDR3 length: 15 amino acids. Blood specimens came from baseline, cycle 4 day 1, and cycle 7 day 1. Assay: immunoSEQ multiplex PCR; the TCRdb copy retains only in-frame clones and omits some. The table records roughly 9,700 clones, about three quarters of them present only once. This TCR was recovered from an adult with an advanced solid tumor such as melanoma, head and neck, liver or kidney cancer. This sample comprised CD4+ or CD8+ T cells sorted from blood, obtained in a trial of the OX40 agonist ivuxolimab. V gene TRBV28 combines with J gene TRBJ2-3, with 7 bases identical to TRBD2. CDR3 loop: CASSPREFPVDTQYF. The CDR3 nucleotides are TGTGCCAGCAGTCCGCGGGAGTTTCCGGTAGATACGCAGTATTTT. The full variable domain, in which reference TRBV28 and TRBJ2-3 provide the parts outside the CDR3, is DVKVTQSSRYLVKRTGEKVFLECVQDMDHENMFWYRQDPGLGLRLIYFSYDVKMKEKGDIPEGYSVSREKKERFSLILESASTNQTSMYLCASSPREFPVDTQYFGPGTRLTVL.